This entry is about one TCR beta chain. Its antigen remains unidentified. These data come from a study of T cell repertoires in cytomegalovirus infection. Study overall: Recently described HLA-C-restricted plus well-studied HLA-B-restricted CMV epitopes were used. Both a matching HLA type and CMV infection were indicated by public TCR beta signatures.

The CDR3 covers 12 residues. Germline CDR1 LNHDA, CDR2 SQIVND (reference sequence). Trimming removed 3 bases from V and 4 bases from J, with 5 bases in between. Study-level findings and limits: Cumulated frequencies of public TCR beta families served to identify carriers of CMV plus the relevant HLA.

TCRdb independently ran MiXCR on the reads; one entry per CDR3 protein. The table has fewer than 350,000 distinct CDR3 sequences, about 29% seen once. The sequence came from a human donor in good health (CMV status not recorded). Some clones in this sample may be carry-over from other donors' samples. The sequences come from cultured PBMCs, collected from culture after CMV antigen stimulation. The chain links TRBV19 to TRBJ2-3; D ambiguous. The CDR3 coding sequence is TGTGCCAGTAGTATGGGCCCAGATACGCAGTATTTT. Translated, it gives CASSMGPDTQYF. Full variable domain (outside the CDR3, taken from reference TRBV19 and TRBJ2-3): DGGITQSPKYLFRKEGQNVTLSCEQNLNHDAMYWYRQDPGQGLRLIYYSQIVNDFQKGDIAEGYSVSREKKESFPLTVTSAQKNPTAFYLCASSMGPDTQYFGPGTRLTVL.